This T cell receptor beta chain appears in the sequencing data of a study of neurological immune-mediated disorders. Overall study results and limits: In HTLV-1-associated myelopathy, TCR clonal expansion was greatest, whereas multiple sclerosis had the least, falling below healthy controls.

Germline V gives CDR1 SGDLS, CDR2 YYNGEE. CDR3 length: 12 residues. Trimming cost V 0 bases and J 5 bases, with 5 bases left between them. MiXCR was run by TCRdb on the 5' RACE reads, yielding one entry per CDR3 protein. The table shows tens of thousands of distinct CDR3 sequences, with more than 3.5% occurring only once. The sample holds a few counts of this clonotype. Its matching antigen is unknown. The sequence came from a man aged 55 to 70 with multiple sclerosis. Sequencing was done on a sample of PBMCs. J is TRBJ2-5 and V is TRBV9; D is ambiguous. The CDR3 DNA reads TGTGCCAGCAGCGTAGAATCGGAGACCCAGTACTTC. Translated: CASSVESETQYF.